The 20 T cell receptor beta chains in this list originate from one sample, sequenced in a study of T cell responses to AZD1222 COVID-19 vaccine (dated by TCRdb to the early 2020s). The library was generated by the immunoSEQ multiplex PCR assay. TCRdb holds this immuneACCESS table with in-frame rearrangements only. Some clones are missing; in checked studies, unresolved V genes explain under half, and the rest has no known cause. Within this sample are some 120,000 clones, with nearly 90% of them counted one time only. The biggest ten clones account for 5% to 6% of the sample. The time point label, read with the paper, signifies: about 28 days (+/-7) after the second vaccine dose. The material sequenced was peripheral blood, taken 28 days after the second AZD1222 dose. These receptors were taken from an adult who received the AZD1222 COVID-19 vaccine.

This chain links TRBV5-1 with TRBJ1-6, with D possibly TRBD1 on 5 matching bases. This CDR3 has 12 residues. CDR1 is SGHRS and CDR2 is YFSETQ in the germline V gene. The germline V and J ends were trimmed by 8 bases and 10 bases, with 13 bases remaining between them. CDR3 protein: CASRGGDSPLHF. In DNA form, the CDR3 reads TGCGCCAGTAGAGGTGGGGACTCACCCCTCCACTTT. The full variable domain, completed using reference TRBV5-1 and TRBJ1-6, is KAGVTQTPRYLIKTRGQQVTLSCSPISGHRSVSWYQQTPGQGLQFLFEYFSETQRNKGNFPGRFSGRQFSNSRSEMNVSTLELGDSALYLCASRGGDSPLHFGNGTRLTVT.

This clone was detected only once. As DNA, the CDR3 is TGTGCCAGCAGCCTCCCGGGACAGGGGGCCTACGAGCAGTACTTC. Amino acids: CASSLPGQGAYEQYF. The chain uses TRBV16 and TRBJ2-7; 11 bases map to TRBD1. The CDR3 loop spans 15 amino acids. Germline CDR1 is KGHSY and CDR2 is FQNENV. With V trimmed by 4 bases and J by 2 bases, 4 bases remained unmatched.

This sequence joins TRBV27 and TRBJ1-5; TRBD1 might be the D (5 bases). The CDR3 runs 15 residues. V was shortened by 5 bases and J by 2 bases, with 13 bases between the two germline ends. CDR1 and CDR2 from the germline V gene are MNHEY and SMNVEV (reference sequence). The CDR3 sequence: CASSGGSSGNQPQHF. For the CDR3, the DNA is TGTGCCAGCAGTGGGGGTAGCAGCGGCAATCAGCCCCAGCATTTT.

A word on this clone: This sample also contains other DNA sequences that code for the same CDR3. V is TRBV28 and J is TRBJ1-3; 9 nucleotides match TRBD1. CDR1 is MDHEN, CDR2 SYDVKM, per germline. Trimming removed 8 bases from V and 7 bases from J; junction bases left unmatched: 3. The CDR3 covers 12 residues. CDR3 DNA sequence: TGTGCCAGCTCAGGACAGGGGAACACCATATATTTT. This translates into CASSGQGNTIYF.

The gene calls are TRBV30 and TRBJ1-1; a possible D gene is TRBD1 (5 bases). CDR3 length equals 16 residues. The V and J ends lost 5 bases and 5 bases respectively, with 24 bases between them. Germline assignment: CDR1 GTSNPN and CDR2 SVGIG (reference sequence). The CDR3 DNA sequence: TGTGCCTGGCGAATTATCCGGGACTCAAGAGGGACTGAAGCTTTCTTT. Amino acid sequence: CAWRIIRDSRGTEAFF. Complete variable domain (other parts from reference TRBV30 and TRBJ1-1): SQTIHQWPATLVQPVGSPLSLECTVEGTSNPNLYWYRQAAGRGLQLLFYSVGIGQISSEVPQNLSASRPQDRQFILSSKKLLLSDSGFYLCAWRIIRDSRGTEAFFGQGTRLTVV.

J is TRBJ1-6 and V is TRBV5-5; a weak D match, TRBD1 (5 bases). Between the trimmed V and J ends, which lost 4 bases and 8 bases, there was a span of 16 bases. Germline V gives CDR1 SGHKS, CDR2 YYEKEE (reference sequence). CDR3 length: 15 amino acids. CDR3 nucleotides: TGTGCCAGCAGCGCCTCACAGGAATCTCATTCACCCCTCCACTTT. Its protein is CASSASQESHSPLHF.

This chain links TRBV5-4 with TRBJ2-3; D is undetermined. Germline V CDR1 and CDR2: SGHNT, YYREEE (reference sequence). This CDR3 comprises 15 residues. Trimming took 0 bases from V and 1 from J, leaving 9 bases between them. The CDR3, as DNA: TGTGCCAGCAGCTTGGGAGACACCCGCACAGATACGCAGTATTTT. This encodes CASSLGDTRTDTQYF.

The chain recombines TRBV7-3 with TRBJ1-1; D call uncertain. Per the germline V gene, CDR1 is SGHTA and CDR2 is FQGTGA. V lost 4 bases and J lost 8, with 14 bases in between. This CDR3 has 13 amino acids. The CDR3 spells CASSSTREEEAFF. For the CDR3, the DNA is TGTGCCAGCAGCTCCACCCGCGAGGAGGAAGCTTTCTTT.

DNA for the CDR3: TGTGCCACCCCTACAGGGACTCAAGAGACCCAGTACTTC. Protein sequence: CATPTGTQETQYF. The V gene is TRBV7-8, the J gene TRBJ2-5; the D gene could be TRBD1 or TRBD2 (6 bases each). Looked up from germline, CDR1 is SGHVS and CDR2 is FQNEAQ. The V gene lost 10 bases and the J gene lost 2 bases, with 14 bases spanning the gap. The CDR3 covers 13 residues.

The chain joins TRBV9 to TRBJ2-7; unclear D gene. The CDR3 contains 15 residues. The ends were cut back, 0 bases at V and 3 bases at J, with 13 bases in the middle. From germline, CDR1 is SGDLS and CDR2 YYNGEE. The CDR3: CASSVGEDPNYEQYF. The CDR3, as DNA: TGTGCCAGCAGCGTAGGAGAAGACCCCAACTACGAGCAGTACTTC.

The chain recombines TRBV18 with TRBJ2-1; 8 bases line up with TRBD2. CDR3 size: 17 residues. Germline values: CDR1 KGHSH, CDR2 LQKENI. The V and J ends lost 1 base and 4 bases, in that order; junction bases with no gene match: 9. The CDR3 DNA follows: TGTGCCAGCTCACCACAGTTGGCGGGGGGTAGTTACAATGAGCAGTTCTTC. This codes for CASSPQLAGGSYNEQFF.

The chain employs TRBV4-1 and TRBJ2-7, with D possibly being TRBD1 (6 bases). This CDR3 has 17 amino acids. CDR1 MGHRA and CDR2 YSYEKL come from the germline V gene. The V and J ends lost 0 bases and 6 bases respectively, with 21 bases between them. This CDR3 is CASSQDRSWDTAREQYF. In DNA form, the CDR3 reads TGCGCCAGCAGCCAAGACCGTTCGTGGGACACCGCACGCGAGCAGTACTTC.

The rearrangement links TRBV7-9 to TRBJ2-1; 14 bases align to TRBD2. The junction had 6 bases not matched to a gene; V was cut back by 5 bases and J by 9 bases. Germline assignment: CDR1 SEHNR and CDR2 FQNEAQ (reference sequence). The CDR3 is 15 amino acids. The chain's CDR3 is CASSPGTSGGGEQFF. Here the CDR3 DNA reads TGTGCCAGCAGCCCAGGGACTAGCGGGGGAGGTGAGCAGTTCTTC.

This clone is a singleton in its sample. V is TRBV4-3 and J is TRBJ1-2; unclear D gene. V lost 0 bases and J 8 bases, leaving 10 bases between the germline ends. From germline, CDR1 is LGHNA and CDR2 YSLEER. This CDR3 comprises 13 residues. The CDR3 loop reads CASSQDRSGGYTF. In nucleotides, the CDR3 is TGCGCCAGCAGCCAAGATCGGTCGGGCGGCTACACCTTC.

This clone occurred a few times. The gene calls are TRBV18 and TRBJ1-1, with 7 positions matching TRBD1. Germline V CDR1 and CDR2: KGHSH, LQKENI. This CDR3 is 13 amino acids long. J lost 10 bases, V lost 5 bases, and 10 bases had no gene match. DNA of the CDR3: TGTGCCAGCTCATCAACGGAGGGGGCATTAGCTTTCTTT. Translated: CASSSTEGALAFF.

This chain links TRBV19 with TRBJ2-2; the D is unclear. The CDR3 runs to 16 residues. Per germline, CDR1 LNHDA and CDR2 SQIVND (reference sequence). The V end lost 5 bases, the J end lost 6 bases, and 19 bases lay between the germline ends. CDR3 loop: CASSPYRGSVAGELFF. DNA for the CDR3: TGTGCCAGTAGTCCGTACAGAGGCTCCGTGGCCGGGGAGCTGTTTTTT.

In DNA form, the CDR3 reads TGTGCCAGCAGCTTAGACAGGGGTACCGGGGAGCTGTTTTTT. This encodes CASSLDRGTGELFF. The V gene is TRBV11-3, the J gene TRBJ2-2; possible D gene TRBD1, 6 bases. Germline V gene lookup returns CDR1 SGHNT and CDR2 YENEEA. The CDR3 is made up of 14 amino acids. V was pared by 0 bases and J by 5 bases, with 7 bases between.

V usage is TRBV27 and J usage is TRBJ1-6; D perhaps matches TRBD1 (6 bases). CDR3 length: 17 residues. V was shortened by 3 bases and J by 11 bases, with 23 bases between the two germline ends. Germline CDR1 MNHEY, CDR2 SMNVEV (reference sequence). CDR3 in amino acids: CASSFPPGTPGGTPLHF. The CDR3, as DNA: TGTGCCAGCAGTTTCCCCCCCGGGACACCCGGCGGAACACCCCTCCACTTT.

This clone occurred once. V and J are TRBV2 and TRBJ1-2; no definite D call. The germline V and J ends were trimmed by 1 base and 4 bases, with 13 bases remaining between them. CDR3 length equals 15 residues. CDR1 and CDR2 (germline): SNHLY, FYNNEI. The CDR3 sequence: CASSEGAGGFYGYTF. The CDR3 DNA is TGTGCCAGCAGTGAAGGGGCGGGAGGCTTCTATGGCTACACCTTC.

This sequence joins TRBV28 and TRBJ2-7; D might be TRBD1 or TRBD2, each matching 5 bases. CDR3 length: 13 residues. Trimming removed 5 bases at V and 3 bases at J, with 11 bases between. CDR1 and CDR2 (germline): MDHEN, SYDVKM. Here the CDR3 DNA reads TGTGCCAGCAGTGGGGGTGAGTACTACGAGCAGTACTTC. Protein: CASSGGEYYEQYF.